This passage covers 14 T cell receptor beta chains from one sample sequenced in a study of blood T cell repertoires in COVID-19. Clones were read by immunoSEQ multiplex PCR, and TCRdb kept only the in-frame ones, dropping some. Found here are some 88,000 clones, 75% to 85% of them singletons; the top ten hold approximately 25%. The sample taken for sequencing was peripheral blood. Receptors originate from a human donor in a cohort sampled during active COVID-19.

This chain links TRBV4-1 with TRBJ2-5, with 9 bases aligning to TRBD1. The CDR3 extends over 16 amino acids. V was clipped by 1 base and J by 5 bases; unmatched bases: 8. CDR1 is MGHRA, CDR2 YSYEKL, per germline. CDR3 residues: CASSQAGQGNGETQYF. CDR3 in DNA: TGCGCCAGCAGCCAAGCCGGACAGGGGAATGGGGAGACCCAGTACTTC.

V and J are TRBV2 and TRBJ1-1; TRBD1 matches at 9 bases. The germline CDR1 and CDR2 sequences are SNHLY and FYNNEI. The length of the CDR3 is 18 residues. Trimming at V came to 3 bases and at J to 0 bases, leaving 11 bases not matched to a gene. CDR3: CASSERGGTGFLNTEAFF. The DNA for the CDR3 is TGTGCCAGCAGTGAGCGGGGTGGGACAGGGTTTTTGAACACTGAAGCTTTCTTT. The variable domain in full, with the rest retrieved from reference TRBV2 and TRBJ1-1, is EPEVTQTPSHQVTQMGQEVILRCVPISNHLYFYWYRQILGQKVEFLVSFYNNEISEKSEIFDDQFSVERPDGSNFTLKIRSTKLEDSAMYFCASSERGGTGFLNTEAFFGQGTRLTVV.

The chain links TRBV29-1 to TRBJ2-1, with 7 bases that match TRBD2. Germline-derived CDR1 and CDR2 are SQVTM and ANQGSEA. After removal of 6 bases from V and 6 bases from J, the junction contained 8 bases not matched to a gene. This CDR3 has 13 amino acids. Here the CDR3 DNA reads TGCAGCGTCCCCCCCCCGGGGGGCAATGAGCAGTTCTTC. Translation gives CSVPPPGGNEQFF.

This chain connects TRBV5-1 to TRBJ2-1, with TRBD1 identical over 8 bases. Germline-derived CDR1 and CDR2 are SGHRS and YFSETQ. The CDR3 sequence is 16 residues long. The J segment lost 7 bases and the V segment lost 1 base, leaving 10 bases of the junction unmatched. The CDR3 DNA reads TGCGCCAGCAGCTTGATGCCGGGACAGGAGCTGAATGAGCAGTTCTTC. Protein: CASSLMPGQELNEQFF.

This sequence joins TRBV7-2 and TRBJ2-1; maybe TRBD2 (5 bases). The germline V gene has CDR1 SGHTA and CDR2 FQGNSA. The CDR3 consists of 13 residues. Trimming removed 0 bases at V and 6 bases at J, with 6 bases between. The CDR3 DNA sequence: TGTGCCAGCAGCTTAGCACGGGGCAATGAGCAGTTCTTC. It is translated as CASSLARGNEQFF.

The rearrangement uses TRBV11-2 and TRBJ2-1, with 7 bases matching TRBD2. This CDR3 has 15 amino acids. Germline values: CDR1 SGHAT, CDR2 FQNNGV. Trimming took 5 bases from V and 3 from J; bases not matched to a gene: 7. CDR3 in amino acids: CASSQSSGDYNEQFF. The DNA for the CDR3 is TGTGCCAGCAGCCAATCTAGCGGAGACTACAATGAGCAGTTCTTC. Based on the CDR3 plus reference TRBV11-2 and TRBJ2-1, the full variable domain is EAGVAQSPRYKIIEKRQSVAFWCNPISGHATLYWYQQILGQGPKLLIQFQNNGVVDDSQLPKDRFSAERLKGVDSTLKIQPAKLEDSAVYLCASSQSSGDYNEQFFGPGTRLTVL.

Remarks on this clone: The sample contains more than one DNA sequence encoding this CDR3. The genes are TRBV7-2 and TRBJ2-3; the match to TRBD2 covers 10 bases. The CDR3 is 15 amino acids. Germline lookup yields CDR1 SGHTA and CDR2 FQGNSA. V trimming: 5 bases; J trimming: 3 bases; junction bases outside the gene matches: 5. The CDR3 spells CASSTLAGGTDTQYF. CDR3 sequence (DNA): TGTGCCAGCAGCACCTTAGCGGGAGGAACAGATACGCAGTATTTT.

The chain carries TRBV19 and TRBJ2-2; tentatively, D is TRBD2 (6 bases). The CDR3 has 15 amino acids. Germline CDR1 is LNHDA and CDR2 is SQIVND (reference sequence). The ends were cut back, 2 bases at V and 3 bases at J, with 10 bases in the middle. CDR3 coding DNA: TGTGCCAGTAGTATACGAAGCGGGTACACCGGGGAGCTGTTTTTT. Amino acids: CASSIRSGYTGELFF.

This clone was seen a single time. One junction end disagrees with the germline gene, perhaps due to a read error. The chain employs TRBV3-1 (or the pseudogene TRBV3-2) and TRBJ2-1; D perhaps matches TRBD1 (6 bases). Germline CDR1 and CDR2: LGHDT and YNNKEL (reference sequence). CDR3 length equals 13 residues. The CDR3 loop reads CASSQDRDKEQFF. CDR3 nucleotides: TGTGCCAGCAGCCAAGATAGGGACAAGGAGCAGTTCTTC.

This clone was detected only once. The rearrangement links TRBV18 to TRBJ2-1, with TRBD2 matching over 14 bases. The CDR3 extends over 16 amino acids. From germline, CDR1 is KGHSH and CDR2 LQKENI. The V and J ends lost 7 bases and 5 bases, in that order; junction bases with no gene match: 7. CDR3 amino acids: CASLQTSGRAHNEQFF. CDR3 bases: TGTGCCAGCTTACAGACTAGCGGGAGGGCACACAATGAGCAGTTCTTC. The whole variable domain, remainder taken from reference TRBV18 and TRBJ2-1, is NAGVMQNPRHLVRRRGQEARLRCSPMKGHSHVYWYRQLPEEGLKFMVYLQKENIIDESGMPKERFSAEFPKEGPSILRIQQVVRGDSAAYFCASLQTSGRAHNEQFFGPGTRLTVL.

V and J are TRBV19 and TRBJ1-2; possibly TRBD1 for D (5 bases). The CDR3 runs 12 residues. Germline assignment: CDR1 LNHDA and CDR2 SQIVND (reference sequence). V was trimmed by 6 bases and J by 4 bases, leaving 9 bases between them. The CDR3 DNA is TGTGCCAGTAGCAATACAGGCTATGGCTACACCTTC. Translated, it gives CASSNTGYGYTF.

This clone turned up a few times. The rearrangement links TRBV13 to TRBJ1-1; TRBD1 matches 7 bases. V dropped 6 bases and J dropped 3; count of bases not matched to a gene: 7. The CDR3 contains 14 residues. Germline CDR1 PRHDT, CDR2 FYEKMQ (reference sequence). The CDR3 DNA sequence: TGTGCCAGCAGTTTTAACAGGGGACACACTGAAGCTTTCTTT. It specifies CASSFNRGHTEAFF.

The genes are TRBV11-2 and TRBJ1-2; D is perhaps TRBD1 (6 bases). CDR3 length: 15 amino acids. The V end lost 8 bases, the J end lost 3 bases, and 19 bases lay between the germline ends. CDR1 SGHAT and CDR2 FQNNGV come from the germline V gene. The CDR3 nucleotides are TGTGCCAGCGGTGCCGGGACACGGGTAGACTATGGCTACACCTTC. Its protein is CASGAGTRVDYGYTF.

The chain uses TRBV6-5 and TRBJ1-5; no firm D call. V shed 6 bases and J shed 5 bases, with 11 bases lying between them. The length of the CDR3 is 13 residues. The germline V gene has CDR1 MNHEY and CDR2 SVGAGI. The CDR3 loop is CASRLHGDQPQHF. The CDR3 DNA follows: TGTGCCAGCAGGCTACATGGAGATCAGCCCCAGCATTTT.